A selection of T cell receptor beta chains follows, all from one sample in a study of cytomegalovirus exposure and HLA in healthy donors. Sequencing used immunoSEQ multiplex PCR; TCRdb keeps in-frame clones, though not all of them. The profile covers around 110,000 clones, with roughly 79% appearing a single time and around 4% taken by the ten largest. Source material: PBMCs. All receptors come from a woman aged 25 to 45 in good health and CMV-seronegative. Each CDR3 is given with its conserved first and last residue. D genes are given only for firm matches. Size is omitted from some rows. Given values are once, few, many or a class for expanded clones.

v_call	d_call	j_call	clone_size	cdr3_nt	cdr3_aa
TRBV13	TRBD2	TRBJ2-7	.	TGTGCCAGCAGCCCCATAGCGGGATACGAGCAGTACTTC	CASSPIAGYEQYF
TRBV18	.	TRBJ2-5	few	TGTGCCAGCTCACCATCTGAGACCCAGTACTTC	CASSPSETQYF
TRBV7-8	TRBD2	TRBJ2-3	.	TGTGCCAGCAGCCTTACGCTAGCGGGAGGGTGGGCAAGCACAGATACGCAGTATTTT	CASSLTLAGGWASTDTQYF
TRBV9	TRBD1	TRBJ2-3	.	TGTGCCAGCAGCAGAGACAGGGCGACAGATACGCAGTATTTT	CASSRDRATDTQYF
TRBV18	TRBD2	TRBJ2-1	.	TGTGCCAGCTCACCACCGAGCGGGAAGTCCTACAATGAGCAGTTCTTC	CASSPPSGKSYNEQFF
TRBV10-1	TRBD2	TRBJ2-2	.	TGCGCCAGCAGTAAGCCGGGACTAGCGGGAGGCCGAGGCACCGGGGAGCTGTTTTTT	CASSKPGLAGGRGTGELFF
TRBV10-3	TRBD1	TRBJ1-1	.	TGTGCCATCAGTGGTCCAGGGGGCACTGAAGCTTTCTTT	CAISGPGGTEAFF
TRBV11-1	.	TRBJ2-5	.	TGTGCCAGCAGTTCTCGCGGGGTGGGGGAGACCCAGTACTTC	CASSSRGVGETQYF
TRBV30	TRBD2	TRBJ2-3	.	TGTGCCTGGACGCGCTACCCCGGACTAGCAAAAGATACGCAGTATTTT	CAWTRYPGLAKDTQYF
TRBV5-8	TRBD2	TRBJ2-3	.	TGTGCCAGCAGCTCCTTAGCGGGAGTTGGAGATACGCAGTATTTT	CASSSLAGVGDTQYF
TRBV7-2	.	TRBJ2-2	.	TGTGCCAGCAGCCGCCCCCCCACTTCCGCCGGGGAGCTGTTTTTT	CASSRPPTSAGELFF
TRBV7-2	.	TRBJ2-1	once	TGTGCCAGCAGCTCTCCGGGACTCATGTCCTACAATGAGCAGTTCTTC	CASSSPGLMSYNEQFF
TRBV10-1	TRBD2	TRBJ2-1	.	TGCGCCAGCAGTGATGGCCTAGCGGGAGCCAATGAGCAGTTCTTC	CASSDGLAGANEQFF
TRBV11-2	.	TRBJ1-5	.	TGTGCCAGCAGCTTAGGGGGCAGAAGCAATCAGCCCCAGCATTTT	CASSLGGRSNQPQHF
TRBV7-9	TRBD1	TRBJ1-4	.	TGTTCCAGCAGCCCTCCGGGGACAGGGACTAATGAAAAACTGTTTTTT	CSSSPPGTGTNEKLFF
TRBV28	.	TRBJ2-2	.	TGTGCCAGCAGTTTTACTAGCGGGGAGCTGTTTTTT	CASSFTSGELFF
TRBV28	.	TRBJ1-2	.	TGTGCCAGCAGTTTGTTTAGGGGGAACTATGGCTACACCTTC	CASSLFRGNYGYTF
TRBV9	TRBD2	TRBJ2-7	once	TGTGCCAGCAGCTCAGCAGCGGGAGTATACTACGAGCAGTACTTC	CASSSAAGVYYEQYF
TRBV6-5	.	TRBJ1-1	.	TGTGCCAGCAGCCTTACATTGAACACTGAAGCTTTCTTT	CASSLTLNTEAFF
TRBV5-4	.	TRBJ2-7	.	TGTGCCAGCAGCTTGGTGGATGGGGCCGAGCAGTACTTC	CASSLVDGAEQYF
TRBV6-6	TRBD2	TRBJ2-1	.	TGTGCCAGTAGGACTAGCGGGTTAAACTACAATGAGCAGTTCTTC	CASRTSGLNYNEQFF
TRBV15	.	TRBJ2-7	.	TGTGCCACCAGCAGAGCTGGCCTAGCGAATTACGAGCAGTACTTC	CATSRAGLANYEQYF
TRBV11-2	.	TRBJ2-4	.	TGTGCCAGCAGCTTAGCTGTCCAAAACATTCAGTACTTC	CASSLAVQNIQYF
TRBV25-1	TRBD1	TRBJ2-5	.	TGTGCCAGCAGTGATTATCAGGGGGTCGGGAAGACCCAGTACTTC	CASSDYQGVGKTQYF
TRBV5-4	TRBD2	TRBJ2-3	once	TGTGCCAGCAGACCCCCCGGGGCTAGCGGGCCAGATACGCAGTATTTT	CASRPPGASGPDTQYF
TRBV2	.	TRBJ2-3	.	TGTGCCAGCACTGGCGGTTTGCCCACAGATACGCAGTATTTT	CASTGGLPTDTQYF
TRBV23-1	TRBD1	TRBJ2-7	.	TGCGCCAGCAGTGGGACAGTCCATTACGAGCAGTACTTC	CASSGTVHYEQYF
TRBV19	.	TRBJ2-2	.	TGTGCCAGTAGTTGGAGGGGAACCGGGGAGCTGTTTTTT	CASSWRGTGELFF
TRBV14	.	TRBJ2-5	.	TGTGCCAGCAGTTTGACAGTCCATACTGAGCAGTACTTC	CASSLTVHTEQYF
TRBV9	.	TRBJ1-5	.	TGTGCCAGCAGCGTGGGGGGGAACAATCAGCCCCAGCATTTT	CASSVGGNNQPQHF
TRBV2	.	TRBJ2-7	.	TGTGCCAGCAGTGGGGGACGGAGGGTCTACGAGCAGTACTTC	CASSGGRRVYEQYF
TRBV18	TRBD2	TRBJ2-1	.	TGTGCCAGCTCACCAGGGAGGGACCTCACCAACAATGAGCAGTTCTTC	CASSPGRDLTNNEQFF
TRBV5-6	.	TRBJ2-7	.	TGTGCCAGCAGCTTGGTTAGGGGATGGGAGCAGTACTTC	CASSLVRGWEQYF
TRBV18	.	TRBJ1-2	.	TGTGCCAGCTCACCAATAGCCCAGGGGAGCGACTATGGCTACACCTTC	CASSPIAQGSDYGYTF